Below are 4 T cell receptor beta chains sequenced from a single sample in a study of follicular helper T cells after annual influenza vaccination. Assay used: immunoSEQ multiplex PCR; TCRdb lists only in-frame clones, some missing. The table includes roughly 2,300 clones, around 87% detected once. The time point is: 2014-2015 season, pre-vaccination. Sample: CXCR5+ CD38+ circulating T follicular helper cells from blood, taken on the day of influenza vaccination. Subset specified: circulating Tfh, non-naive CD4+CXCR5+PD-1+ (ICOS+CD38+ or ICOS-CD38-). The receptor source for this set is an adult who received the influenza vaccine.

This clone was seen a single time. The genes are TRBV30 and TRBJ2-7; possibly TRBD1 for D (5 bases). There are 13 residues in the CDR3. Germline V CDR1 and CDR2: GTSNPN, SVGIG (reference sequence). The V end was cut by 0 bases, the J end by 6 bases, with 12 bases between. CDR3 sequence: CAWSVAGPSEQYF. CDR3 coding DNA: TGTGCCTGGAGTGTAGCAGGGCCCTCCGAGCAGTACTTC.

The rearrangement uses TRBV2 and TRBJ1-4; D is possibly TRBD1 (5 bases). Germline V lookup: CDR1 SNHLY, CDR2 FYNNEI. The CDR3 consists of 13 residues. Trimming removed 7 bases at V and 4 bases at J, with 10 bases between. The CDR3 DNA sequence: TGTGCCAGCAACCGACAGCTTAATGAAAAACTGTTTTTT. Its translation: CASNRQLNEKLFF.

This clone was counted once. The V call is TRBV18, the J call TRBJ1-4; no definite D call. Germline V lookup: CDR1 KGHSH, CDR2 LQKENI. The germline V and J ends were trimmed by 2 bases and 0 bases, with 10 bases remaining between them. The CDR3 runs 16 residues. The CDR3 protein is CASSPREIATNEKLFF. The CDR3 DNA is TGTGCCAGCTCACCAAGAGAGATAGCAACTAATGAAAAACTGTTTTTT.

This clone occurred once. The gene calls are TRBV5-5 and TRBJ1-1, with D maybe TRBD1 (5 bases). CDR3 length: 14 amino acids. Germline CDR1 is SGHKS and CDR2 is YYEKEE (reference sequence). V was shortened by 4 bases and J by 1 base, with 11 bases between the two germline ends. The CDR3 is CASSPTARNTEAFF. The CDR3 region has the DNA TGTGCCAGCAGCCCGACAGCGAGGAACACTGAAGCTTTCTTT.